A single sample is the source of the 29 T cell receptor beta chains below, sequenced in a study of shared clonotypes between healthy human individuals. The table came from immunoSEQ multiplex PCR; TCRdb's copy has only in-frame clones and leaves some out. The data hold roughly 490,000 clones, with 70% to 85% observed a single time. Input material: PBMCs. The source is a woman aged 35 to 49 in good health. Some clones in this sample may be carry-over from other donors' samples.

The J gene is TRBJ2-6, the V gene TRBV2; D perhaps matches TRBD1 (5 bases). The CDR3 is 17 amino acids. CDR1 SNHLY and CDR2 FYNNEI come from the germline V gene. V lost 2 bases to trimming and J lost 0 bases, with 11 bases between them. In DNA, the CDR3 is TGTGCCAGCAGTGAATTTAAGGGGCTCTCTGGGGCCAACGTCCTGACTTTC. Its protein is CASSEFKGLSGANVLTF.

The rearrangement joins TRBV28 to TRBJ1-4; 9 positions agree with TRBD1. The CDR3 extends over 14 amino acids. The germline V gene has CDR1 MDHEN and CDR2 SYDVKM. With 5 bases clipped from V and 8 bases from J, the junction kept 6 bases outside the gene matches. CDR3 nucleotides: TGTGCCAGCAGTGTCGGACAGGGGACGGAAAAACTGTTTTTT. Translating gives CASSVGQGTEKLFF.

The chain couples TRBV19 to TRBJ1-4, with D perhaps TRBD1 (5 bases). This CDR3 is 15 amino acids long. V shed 6 bases and J shed 8 bases, with 19 bases lying between them. Germline lookup yields CDR1 LNHDA and CDR2 SQIVND (reference sequence). CDR3 in amino acids: CASSDRGPDLEKLFF. The DNA of the CDR3 is TGTGCCAGTAGCGACCGGGGCCCCGACCTGGAAAAACTGTTTTTT.

The chain carries TRBV19 and TRBJ2-1, with D perhaps given as TRBD1 or TRBD2 (5 bases each). Germline loops: CDR1 LNHDA, CDR2 SQIVND (reference sequence). The V end lost 4 bases, the J end lost 0 bases, and 13 bases lay between the germline ends. The CDR3 spans 16 residues. The CDR3 here is CASSKGRGFSYNEQFF. The CDR3 nucleotides read TGTGCCAGTAGTAAGGGGAGAGGATTCTCCTACAATGAGCAGTTCTTC. Full variable domain (outside the CDR3, taken from reference TRBV19 and TRBJ2-1): DGGITQSPKYLFRKEGQNVTLSCEQNLNHDAMYWYRQDPGQGLRLIYYSQIVNDFQKGDIAEGYSVSREKKESFPLTVTSAQKNPTAFYLCASSKGRGFSYNEQFFGPGTRLTVL.

The V gene is TRBV28, the J gene TRBJ2-3; D is perhaps TRBD2 (7 bases). V was clipped by 3 bases and J by 5 bases, with 21 bases between them. There are 17 residues in the CDR3. Germline V gene lookup returns CDR1 MDHEN and CDR2 SYDVKM. The CDR3 reads CASSFSGASGMEDTQYF. The CDR3 nucleotides read TGTGCCAGCAGTTTCTCAGGGGCTAGCGGAATGGAAGATACGCAGTATTTT.

CDR3 bases: TGTGCCAGCAGCCCTGGGCAACTCGAGCAGTACTTC. It translates to CASSPGQLEQYF. The genes are TRBV7-9 and TRBJ2-7; unclear D gene. CDR3 size: 12 residues. Germline CDR1 reads SEHNR; CDR2 reads FQNEAQ (reference sequence). The V and J ends lost 5 bases and 6 bases respectively, with 11 bases between them. Full variable domain (outside the CDR3, taken from reference TRBV7-9 and TRBJ2-7): DTGVSQNPRHKITKRGQNVTFRCDPISEHNRLYWYRQTLGQGPEFLTYFQNEAQLEKSRLLSDRFSAERPKGSFSTLEIQRTEQGDSAMYLCASSPGQLEQYFGPGTRLTVT.

The chain employs TRBV28 and TRBJ1-4; D is ambiguous. Germline V lookup: CDR1 MDHEN, CDR2 SYDVKM. Trimming cost V 6 bases and J 2 bases, with 10 bases left between them. CDR3 length: 14 residues. The CDR3 loop is CASSPLGTNEKLFF. The CDR3 DNA follows: TGTGCCAGCAGCCCCCTGGGTACTAATGAAAAACTGTTTTTT.

This clone was found once. The gene calls are TRBV5-1 and TRBJ2-1; 9 bases are shared with TRBD2. The CDR3 is 16 residues long. In germline, CDR1 is SGHRS, CDR2 YFSETQ. V was clipped by 0 bases and J by 4 bases; unmatched bases: 5. This chain's CDR3 is CASSLGGAGGYNEQFF. CDR3 in DNA: TGCGCCAGCAGCTTGGGTGGAGCGGGAGGATACAATGAGCAGTTCTTC.

The chain is built from TRBV5-1 and TRBJ2-3; the match to TRBD1 covers 7 bases. Germline loops: CDR1 SGHRS, CDR2 YFSETQ. Unmatched junction bases numbered 2, after V lost 4 bases and J lost 3 bases. The CDR3 extends over 13 amino acids. CDR3 in DNA: TGCGCCAGCAGCACGGGACAGACAGATACGCAGTATTTT. It yields the protein CASSTGQTDTQYF.

The chain has TRBV11-2 and TRBJ2-3, with D perhaps TRBD1 or TRBD2 (5 bases each). Deletions cut 0 bases from V and 2 bases from J, with 24 bases between. Per the germline V gene, CDR1 is SGHAT and CDR2 is FQNNGV. The CDR3 runs 20 residues. Here the CDR3 reads CASSLENLHSIRDLTDTQYF. DNA for the CDR3: TGTGCCAGCAGCTTAGAAAACCTCCACTCGATCCGGGACCTCACAGATACGCAGTATTTT.

The chain employs TRBV14 and TRBJ1-1; D might be TRBD1 (6 bases). The V end was cut by 4 bases, the J end by 3 bases, with 12 bases between. CDR1 is SGHDN, CDR2 FVKESK, per germline. The CDR3 is made up of 14 amino acids. CDR3 in DNA: TGTGCCAGCAGCCCTAGTCACAGGGACACTGAAGCTTTCTTT. Its protein is CASSPSHRDTEAFF.

In this sample, this clone turned up many times. This specimen includes other DNA sequences encoding the same CDR3. V usage is TRBV5-1 and J usage is TRBJ2-1, with 10 positions matching TRBD2. Trimming cost V 0 bases and J 3 bases; bases outside gene matches: 6. Germline V gene lookup returns CDR1 SGHRS and CDR2 YFSETQ. The CDR3 length is 17 residues. The chain's CDR3 is CASSLEASGSSYNEQFF. Written as DNA, the CDR3 is TGCGCCAGCAGCTTGGAGGCTAGCGGGAGTAGCTACAATGAGCAGTTCTTC.

This clone was detected a few times. The J gene is TRBJ2-7, the V gene TRBV20-1, with a tentative D call TRBD2 (5 bases). The CDR3 has 11 amino acids. Trimming stripped 5 bases from V and 3 bases from J, with 8 bases between. Per the germline V gene, CDR1 is DFQATT and CDR2 is SNEGSKA (reference sequence). DNA of the CDR3: TGCAGTGCTTCGGACTTCTACGAGCAGTACTTC. It encodes CSASDFYEQYF.

A note on this clone: The sample holds other DNA sequences that translate to the same CDR3. CDR3 DNA: TGCAGCGTGGGGACAGGGGCCTACAATGAGCAGTTCTTC. It translates to CSVGTGAYNEQFF. The chain employs TRBV29-1 and TRBJ2-1, with 10 bases identical to TRBD1. Germline CDR1 SQVTM, CDR2 ANQGSEA. This CDR3 is built from 13 residues. The V and J ends lost 6 bases and 2 bases, in that order; junction bases with no gene match: 1.

The J gene is TRBJ2-1, the V gene TRBV30; 11 bases align to TRBD2. Trimming removed 2 bases from V and 8 bases from J; junction bases left unmatched: 5. The CDR3 runs 14 residues. In germline, CDR1 is GTSNPN, CDR2 SVGIG (reference sequence). The CDR3 DNA reads TGTGCCTGGAGTTTAGCGGGAGGGGAGGATGAGCAGTTCTTC. Protein sequence: CAWSLAGGEDEQFF.

The sample holds one count of this clone. A far larger clone is just one base off, so this is likely a read error. The sample contains more than one DNA sequence encoding this CDR3. The rearrangement links TRBV29-1 to TRBJ2-3; the match to TRBD2 covers 9 bases. Germline assignment: CDR1 SQVTM and CDR2 ANQGSEA. The CDR3 length is 15 residues. The V and J ends lost 4 bases and 2 bases, in that order; junction bases with no gene match: 7. The CDR3 reads CSVGLAGEITDTQYF. CDR3 in DNA: TGCAGCGTTGGTTTAGCGGGAGAAATCACAGATACGCAGTATTTT.

Only a few counts were recorded for this clone. CDR3 sequence reads: CASSLLAGYGYTF. CDR3 sequence (DNA): TGTGCCAGCAGCTTATTGGCAGGGTATGGCTACACCTTC. V gene TRBV7-9 combines with J gene TRBJ1-2, with D possibly matching TRBD1 (5 bases). Germline V gene sequence: CDR1 SEHNR, CDR2 FQNEAQ (reference sequence). This CDR3 contains 13 residues. V lost 2 bases and J 5 bases, leaving 9 bases between the germline ends. Supplemented by reference TRBV7-9 and TRBJ1-2, the full variable domain reads DTGVSQNPRHKITKRGQNVTFRCDPISEHNRLYWYRQTLGQGPEFLTYFQNEAQLEKSRLLSDRFSAERPKGSFSTLEIQRTEQGDSAMYLCASSLLAGYGYTFGSGTRLTVV.

This chain connects TRBV5-4 to TRBJ1-1, with a weak D call TRBD1 (5 bases). Trimming stripped 6 bases from V and 2 bases from J, with 17 bases between. This CDR3 has 15 amino acids. Per germline, CDR1 SGHNT and CDR2 YYREEE (reference sequence). The CDR3 sequence is CASTPSRTQNTEAFF. The DNA of the CDR3 is TGTGCCAGCACCCCGAGCCGGACACAAAACACTGAAGCTTTCTTT.

Note on this clone: This same CDR3 is encoded by further DNA sequences in the sample. V usage is TRBV5-1 and J usage is TRBJ2-3, with 8 bases identical to TRBD1. After removal of 3 bases from V and 1 base from J, the junction contained 4 bases not matched to a gene. Germline CDR1 is SGHRS and CDR2 is YFSETQ. The CDR3 consists of 15 residues. This chain's CDR3 is CASSSGQGGTDTQYF. The DNA of the CDR3 is TGCGCCAGCAGCTCCGGACAGGGTGGCACAGATACGCAGTATTTT. Supplemented by reference TRBV5-1 and TRBJ2-3, the full variable domain reads KAGVTQTPRYLIKTRGQQVTLSCSPISGHRSVSWYQQTPGQGLQFLFEYFSETQRNKGNFPGRFSGRQFSNSRSEMNVSTLELGDSALYLCASSSGQGGTDTQYFGPGTRLTVL.

J is TRBJ2-5 and V is TRBV18; D possibly corresponds to TRBD2 (6 bases). Germline V gene data show CDR1 as KGHSH and CDR2 as LQKENI. The CDR3 consists of 12 residues. V lost 3 bases to trimming and J lost 4 bases, with 6 bases between them. CDR3 amino acids: CASSPGGETQYF. The CDR3 bases are TGTGCCAGCTCACCGGGGGGAGAGACCCAGTACTTC.

The table lists this clone with a few counts. Other DNA variants within this sample encode the same CDR3. The chain links TRBV7-9 to TRBJ1-3; 9 bases align to TRBD1. Germline V gene lookup returns CDR1 SEHNR and CDR2 FQNEAQ (reference sequence). The CDR3 runs to 15 residues. With 5 bases clipped from V and 4 bases from J, the junction kept 6 bases outside the gene matches. CDR3 sequence (DNA): TGTGCCAGCAGCCTACCGGGGACAGGGGGAAACACCATATATTTT. It codes for CASSLPGTGGNTIYF. The whole variable domain, filled in from reference TRBV7-9 and TRBJ1-3, reads DTGVSQNPRHKITKRGQNVTFRCDPISEHNRLYWYRQTLGQGPEFLTYFQNEAQLEKSRLLSDRFSAERPKGSFSTLEIQRTEQGDSAMYLCASSLPGTGGNTIYFGEGSWLTVV.

The V call is TRBV19, the J call TRBJ1-5; 8 bases match TRBD1. V lost 5 bases, J lost 2 bases, and 8 bases stayed unmatched. This CDR3 has 16 residues. Germline-derived CDR1 and CDR2 are LNHDA and SQIVND (reference sequence). The CDR3 DNA reads TGTGCCAGTAGTCGGACGACAGGGGTCGGCAATCAGCCCCAGCATTTT. Its protein is CASSRTTGVGNQPQHF.

V usage is TRBV5-1 and J usage is TRBJ2-5; 12 nucleotides match TRBD2. Judging by the DNA end, TRBJ2-7 fits better; the J call may be wrong. The CDR3 is 16 amino acids. Looked up from germline, CDR1 is SGHRS and CDR2 is YFSETQ. As DNA, the CDR3 is TGCGCCAGCAGCCAGGACACTAGCGGGAGGAAGTACGAGCAGTACTTC. This gives the protein CASSQDTSGRKYEQYF.

The V call is TRBV6-1, the J call TRBJ2-7, with TRBD1 matching 7 bases. The germline V gene has CDR1 MNHNS and CDR2 SASEGT. The ends lost 2 bases at V and 3 bases at J; junction bases unmatched: 16. The CDR3 is 18 amino acids. CDR3 DNA sequence: TGTGCCAGCAGTGAATCTAAGTTCTCCAGGGGGATGCGCTACGAGCAGTACTTC. Translation: CASSESKFSRGMRYEQYF.

This clone appeared a few times. CDR3 coding DNA: TGTGCCAGCAGCCATAGGACTAGCGGGAGATTCGGGGAGACCCAGTACTTC. This translates into CASSHRTSGRFGETQYF. V gene TRBV7-9 combines with J gene TRBJ2-5; TRBD2 aligns across 13 bases. The CDR3 covers 17 residues. Germline CDR1 reads SEHNR; CDR2 reads FQNEAQ (reference sequence). After removal of 5 bases from V and 5 bases from J, the junction contained 11 bases not matched to a gene.

This chain connects TRBV4-3 to TRBJ2-5; no firm D call. V was clipped by 0 bases and J by 5 bases, with 13 bases between them. The CDR3 sequence is 15 residues long. Per germline, CDR1 LGHNA and CDR2 YSLEER. Here the CDR3 reads CASSQDRSKAETQYF. The CDR3 DNA is TGCGCCAGCAGCCAAGATCGGTCCAAGGCGGAGACCCAGTACTTC.

The J gene is TRBJ1-5, the V gene TRBV2; no firm D call. The germline V and J ends were trimmed by 1 base and 7 bases, with 11 bases remaining between them. The length of the CDR3 is 14 residues. Germline CDR1 SNHLY, CDR2 FYNNEI. CDR3 nucleotide sequence: TGTGCCAGCAGTGAAGACACAAGGGCACAGCCCCAGCATTTT. This codes for CASSEDTRAQPQHF. The complete variable domain, with remaining parts taken from reference TRBV2 and TRBJ1-5, reads EPEVTQTPSHQVTQMGQEVILRCVPISNHLYFYWYRQILGQKVEFLVSFYNNEISEKSEIFDDQFSVERPDGSNFTLKIRSTKLEDSAMYFCASSEDTRAQPQHFGDGTRLSIL.

This chain links TRBV6-5 with TRBJ1-2, with 8 bases identical to TRBD1. The trim removed 7 bases at V and 2 bases at J, leaving 9 bases unmatched. CDR1 is MNHEY, CDR2 SVGAGI, per germline. The length of the CDR3 is 15 residues. The chain's CDR3 is CASTSPGQGNYGYTF. The CDR3 DNA reads TGTGCCAGCACTTCCCCCGGACAGGGAAACTATGGCTACACCTTC.

The chain combines TRBV10-3 with TRBJ1-1; 7 bases agree with TRBD1. V lost 4 bases to trimming and J lost 1 base; unmatched junction nucleotides: 15. This CDR3 spans 18 amino acids. The V gene's germline CDR1 is ENHRY and CDR2 SYGVKD. The CDR3 coding sequence is TGTGCCATCAGTGCCCCCGGGAGGGGGCGGGATGGGAACACTGAAGCTTTCTTT. This gives the protein CAISAPGRGRDGNTEAFF.